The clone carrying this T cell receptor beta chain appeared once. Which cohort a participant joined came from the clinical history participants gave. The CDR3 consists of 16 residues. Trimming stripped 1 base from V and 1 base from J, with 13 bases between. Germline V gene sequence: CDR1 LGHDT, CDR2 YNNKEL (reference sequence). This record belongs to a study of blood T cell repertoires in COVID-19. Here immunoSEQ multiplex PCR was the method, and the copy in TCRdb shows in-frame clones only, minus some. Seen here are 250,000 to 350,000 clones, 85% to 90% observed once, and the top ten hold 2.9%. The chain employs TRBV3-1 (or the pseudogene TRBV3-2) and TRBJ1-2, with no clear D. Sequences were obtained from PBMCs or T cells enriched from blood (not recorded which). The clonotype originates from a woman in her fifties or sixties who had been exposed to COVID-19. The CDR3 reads CASSQAAGTVNYGYTF. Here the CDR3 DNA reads TGTGCCAGCAGCCAAGCGGCAGGAACTGTTAACTATGGCTACACCTTC.